Below, one T cell receptor beta chain is given with its context. The antigen is unknown. The sample is drawn from a study of tissue T cells after allogeneic stem cell transplantation. Study-wide results and limits: In patients and mice, blood and spleen missed much of tissue repertoire.

Retrospectively chosen non-transplant comparators had other cancers and at least five gastrointestinal samples, without known gastrointestinal disease. The CDR3 is 13 amino acids. CDR1 is LNHDA and CDR2 is SQIVND in the germline V gene (reference sequence). Trimming took off 6 bases at V and 7 bases at J, with 15 bases between the two ends. Profiling relied on immunoSEQ multiplex PCR, and the TCRdb table lists in-frame clones only, not all of them. This sample has about 3,900 clones, with roughly 74% found just once. This clonotype originated in a woman aged 18 to 55 with breast cancer. The chain recombines TRBV19 with TRBJ1-2; D call uncertain. The sample here was left colon tissue, taken at autopsy. The CDR3 loop reads CASRSDLPVGYTF. DNA for the CDR3: TGTGCCAGTAGGTCCGACCTCCCTGTTGGCTACACCTTC.